Following are 23 T cell receptor beta chains from one sample sequenced in a study of blood T cell repertoires in COVID-19. Method: immunoSEQ multiplex PCR; TCRdb's copy keeps in-frame clones and lacks some. The sample contains 170,000 or so clones, around 80% of which appear only once. Specimen: peripheral blood. The receptors were gathered from a woman aged 55-70 years with acute or convalescent COVID-19.

The rearrangement links TRBV7-6 to TRBJ1-2; D ambiguous. V gave up 4 bases and J gave up 4 bases, with 16 bases separating them. From germline, CDR1 is SGHVS and CDR2 FNYEAQ. This CDR3 has 15 residues. The CDR3 bases are TGTGCCAGCAGCTCACAGCGGGGTTTTAGCTATGGCTACACCTTC. This codes for CASSSQRGFSYGYTF.

The CDR3 coding sequence is TGTGCCACCAGTGAGTCGGGGACAGGGGGTAGCCATGGCTACACCTTC. Protein sequence: CATSESGTGGSHGYTF. The chain carries TRBV24-1 and TRBJ1-2; 11 bases align to TRBD1. This CDR3 is built from 16 residues. Germline CDR1 reads KGHDR; CDR2 reads SFDVKD. Trimming at V came to 4 bases and at J to 6 bases, leaving 9 bases not matched to a gene.

J is TRBJ2-7 and V is TRBV24-1; the D gene is possibly TRBD1 (5 bases). CDR3 length: 14 amino acids. The V gene lost 7 bases and the J gene lost 1 base, with 13 bases spanning the gap. CDR1 is KGHDR and CDR2 is SFDVKD in the germline V gene. CDR3 sequence: CATSPSRDSYEQYF. The CDR3 DNA sequence: TGTGCCACCAGCCCCAGCAGGGATTCCTACGAGCAGTACTTC.

There are a few counts of this clone. The sample holds other DNA sequences that translate to the same CDR3. The chain uses TRBV5-4 and TRBJ2-2, with 8 bases lining up with TRBD2. V was pared by 6 bases and J by 6 bases, with 10 bases of the junction left unmatched. CDR1 and CDR2 (germline): SGHNT, YYREEE (reference sequence). The CDR3 consists of 15 residues. As DNA, the CDR3 is TGTGCCAGCAAGATTCGGGGGGGACGTGCCGGGGAGCTGTTTTTT. Its protein product is CASKIRGGRAGELFF. The variable domain in full, completed from reference TRBV5-4 and TRBJ2-2, reads ETGVTQSPTHLIKTRGQQVTLRCSSQSGHNTVSWYQQALGQGPQFIFQYYREEENGRGNFPPRFSGLQFPNYSSELNVNALELDDSALYLCASKIRGGRAGELFFGEGSRLTVL.

V gene TRBV5-1 combines with J gene TRBJ1-2; 9 nucleotides agree with TRBD1. The CDR3 loop spans 13 amino acids. Germline lookup yields CDR1 SGHRS and CDR2 YFSETQ. V lost 5 bases to trimming and J lost 6 bases; unmatched junction nucleotides: 5. CDR3 nucleotides: TGCGCCAGCAGGCGGACAGGGGAGGATGGCTACACCTTC. Its protein is CASRRTGEDGYTF.

V usage is TRBV12-3 or TRBV12-4 and J usage is TRBJ2-7; possible D gene TRBD1, 5 bases. The CDR3 covers 12 residues. V lost 2 bases and J lost 3, with 5 bases in between. The CDR3 sequence: CASSLRGYEQYF. CDR3 sequence (DNA): TGTGCCAGCAGTTTAAGGGGCTACGAGCAGTACTTC.

Here the CDR3 DNA reads TGTGCCAGTAGTAGGAGGGCCTTAGCGGGAGGGGGAAATGAGCAGTTCTTC. It specifies CASSRRALAGGGNEQFF. The chain has TRBV19 and TRBJ2-1, with 11 bases that match TRBD2. The CDR3 extends over 17 amino acids. Germline CDR1 is LNHDA and CDR2 is SQIVND (reference sequence). After removal of 4 bases from V and 7 bases from J, the junction contained 12 bases not matched to a gene.

The V and J genes are TRBV28 and TRBJ2-6, with TRBD1 identical over 9 bases. The CDR3 runs to 15 residues. From germline, CDR1 is MDHEN and CDR2 SYDVKM. V shed 7 bases and J 8 bases; nucleotides not matched to a gene: 9. CDR3 residues: CASNTGTGSTNVLTF. As DNA, the CDR3 is TGTGCCAGCAATACCGGGACAGGGAGTACCAACGTCCTGACTTTC.

The sample holds a few counts of this clone. The genes are TRBV7-8 and TRBJ1-5, with D perhaps TRBD1 (5 bases). The CDR3 contains 14 residues. Germline V gene data show CDR1 as SGHVS and CDR2 as FQNEAQ. V was trimmed by 5 bases and J by 9 bases, leaving 17 bases between them. DNA for the CDR3: TGTGCCAGCAGCCTTCAGGGTCCCGGCTGGCCCCAGCATTTT. Its protein product is CASSLQGPGWPQHF.

J is TRBJ1-2 and V is TRBV5-1; 8 nucleotides line up with TRBD1. Germline CDR1 reads SGHRS; CDR2 reads YFSETQ. Trimming at V came to 4 bases and at J to 6 bases, leaving 11 bases not matched to a gene. The CDR3 is 15 amino acids. The CDR3 bases are TGCGCCAGCAGCGAAACCGGGACAGGAGGGAATGGCTACACCTTC. This sequence encodes CASSETGTGGNGYTF.

The gene calls are TRBV10-2 and TRBJ2-5, with TRBD2 as a possible D gene (7 bases). Germline V lookup: CDR1 WSHSY, CDR2 SAAADI. This CDR3 is built from 15 residues. V gave up 8 bases and J gave up 4 bases, with 20 bases separating them. CDR3 bases: TGCGCCAGCTCCTGGGGGAGGGGGGGCCCAGAGACCCAGTACTTC. This codes for CASSWGRGGPETQYF.

This clone was detected only once. The J gene is TRBJ2-1, the V gene TRBV7-2; D is possibly TRBD2 (5 bases). The V end lost 4 bases, the J end lost 4 bases, and 17 bases lay between the germline ends. The CDR3 totals 16 residues. Per the germline V gene, CDR1 is SGHTA and CDR2 is FQGNSA. CDR3 loop: CASSYREIRPYNEQFF. The CDR3 DNA follows: TGTGCCAGCAGCTACCGGGAAATTCGACCGTACAATGAGCAGTTCTTC.

The chain uses TRBV20-1 and TRBJ1-2, with D perhaps matching TRBD1 (6 bases). Germline-derived CDR1 and CDR2 are DFQATT and SNEGSKA (reference sequence). The V and J ends lost 3 bases and 4 bases respectively, with 18 bases between them. CDR3 length equals 15 residues. The CDR3, as DNA: TGCAGTGCTAGTAACGGACAGCCTACCCTCTATGGCTACACCTTC. This translates into CSASNGQPTLYGYTF.

This clone was detected once. The chain couples TRBV29-1 to TRBJ1-4, with 9 bases identical to TRBD1. After removal of 7 bases from V and 11 bases from J, the junction contained 5 bases not matched to a gene. The CDR3 spans 11 residues. The germline CDR1 and CDR2 sequences are SQVTM and ANQGSEA. The CDR3 region is CSARTGDKLFF. The CDR3, as DNA: TGCAGCGCCCGGACAGGGGACAAACTGTTTTTT. The whole variable domain, filled in from reference TRBV29-1 and TRBJ1-4, reads SAVISQKPSRDICQRGTSLTIQCQVDSQVTMMFWYRQQPGQSLTLIATANQGSEATYESGFVIDKFPISRPNLTFSTLTVSNMSPEDSSIYLCSARTGDKLFFGSGTQLSVL.

This chain connects TRBV19 to TRBJ2-1; TRBD2 matches 8 bases. Trimming removed 5 bases from V and 7 bases from J; junction bases left unmatched: 13. The CDR3 extends over 16 amino acids. Germline V CDR1 and CDR2: LNHDA, SQIVND (reference sequence). The CDR3 reads CASSGRAGGIGNEQFF. In DNA form, the CDR3 reads TGTGCCAGTAGTGGTCGGGCGGGGGGCATAGGGAATGAGCAGTTCTTC.

The chain employs TRBV19 and TRBJ1-2; 8 bases align to TRBD1. The trim removed 8 bases at V and 3 bases at J, leaving 11 bases unmatched. Germline V gene sequence: CDR1 LNHDA, CDR2 SQIVND (reference sequence). This CDR3 region has 15 residues. This chain's CDR3 is CASGSSDRDYYGYTF. CDR3 nucleotide sequence: TGTGCCAGTGGGTCCTCGGACAGGGATTACTATGGCTACACCTTC.

Comments on this clone: One junction end does not reproduce the germline sequence, and a read error may be involved. The chain carries TRBV2 and TRBJ1-2; D perhaps matches TRBD1 (5 bases). Germline CDR1 is SNHLY and CDR2 is FYNNEI. The CDR3 consists of 12 residues. The CDR3 loop reads CATSQGSYGYTF. The CDR3 bases are TGTGCCACCAGTCAGGGTAGCTATGGCTACACCTTC.

The CDR3, as DNA: TGTGCCAGCAGCCAAGATCTTGGGAGAGGCTACACCTTC. It is translated as CASSQDLGRGYTF. This chain links TRBV3-1 (or the pseudogene TRBV3-2) with TRBJ1-2; the D is unclear. This CDR3 comprises 13 residues. The V end was cut by 0 bases, the J end by 8 bases, with 10 bases between. Germline V CDR1 and CDR2: LGHDT, YNNKEL (reference sequence).

This clone occurred once. The rearrangement joins TRBV27 to TRBJ1-2; no clear D gene. Looked up from germline, CDR1 is MNHEY and CDR2 is SMNVEV (reference sequence). This CDR3 is built from 13 residues. V was pared by 3 bases and J by 1 base, with 6 bases between. Written as DNA, the CDR3 is TGTGCCAGCAGTTTTAACGGTAACTATGGCTACACCTTC. Translation: CASSFNGNYGYTF.

The J gene is TRBJ2-7, the V gene TRBV27; the match to TRBD2 covers 8 bases. The V segment lost 3 bases and the J segment 7 bases; nucleotides outside the gene matches: 2. The CDR3 consists of 12 residues. Per the germline V gene, CDR1 is MNHEY and CDR2 is SMNVEV (reference sequence). The CDR3 DNA is TGTGCCAGCAGTTTCCCGGGGGGGGAGCAGTACTTC. Translating it yields CASSFPGGEQYF.

The chain links TRBV4-3 to TRBJ2-4; 7 bases match TRBD2. The length of the CDR3 is 13 residues. After removal of 1 base from V and 6 bases from J, the junction contained 0 bases not matched to a gene. CDR1 is LGHNA, CDR2 YSLEER, per germline. The CDR3 region is CASSQAGGNIQYF. DNA of the CDR3: TGCGCCAGCAGCCAAGCGGGGGGAAACATTCAGTACTTC.

This clone was detected once. This chain uses TRBV11-3 with TRBJ2-5; 8 bases map to TRBD1. V shed 5 bases and J 5 bases; nucleotides not matched to a gene: 1. Germline CDR1 reads SGHNT; CDR2 reads YENEEA. There are 12 residues in the CDR3. For the CDR3, the DNA is TGTGCCAGCAGCCGGACAGGGGAGACCCAGTACTTC. Encoded protein: CASSRTGETQYF.

The chain carries TRBV6-4 and TRBJ2-2; D remains ambiguous. The CDR3 runs 12 residues. CDR1 is MRHNA and CDR2 is SNTAGT in the germline V gene. With 2 bases removed from V and 5 bases from J, the gap between germline ends came to 3 bases. This CDR3 reads CASSDLTGELFF. The DNA for the CDR3 is TGTGCCAGCAGTGACCTAACCGGGGAGCTGTTTTTT.